The sample holds many counts of the clone carrying this T cell receptor beta chain. This sample is drawn from a study of response to subunit inactivated influenza vaccine. MiXCR, applied by TCRdb to the RT-PCR reads, yields one record per CDR3 protein. This sample has approximately 230,000 distinct CDR3 sequences, with 9% to 15% found just once. Germline V gene lookup returns CDR1 MDHEN and CDR2 SYDVKM. Trimming stripped 8 bases from V and 6 bases from J, with 18 bases between. The CDR3 loop spans 14 amino acids. The sequence came from a man between 45 and 60 years old who received an inactivated influenza vaccine. The chain employs TRBV28 and TRBJ2-3; tentative D call: TRBD2 (6 bases). Material: non-naive T cells sorted from PBMCs, obtained 14 to 15 days before vaccination. The CDR3 here is CASGRGGMVDTQYF. CDR3 nucleotides: TGTGCCAGCGGGCGGGGCGGGATGGTGGATACGCAGTATTTT.